The 5 T cell receptor beta chains below were found in one sample sequenced in a study of T cell responses to AZD1222 COVID-19 vaccine. Measured with immunoSEQ multiplex PCR; TCRdb has only the in-frame clones, and not every one. The data contain 150,000 to 200,000 clones, 85% to 90% of them seen just once; the ten biggest clones take up 1.5% to 2%. The sequences come from peripheral blood, collected on day 0 of AZD1222 vaccination. Source of these receptors: an adult in good health.

The chain uses TRBV30 and TRBJ1-2; perhaps TRBD1 as D (5 bases). Germline V gives CDR1 GTSNPN, CDR2 SVGIG (reference sequence). Trimming removed 5 bases from V and 2 bases from J, with 18 bases in between. The CDR3 length is 15 residues. DNA for the CDR3: TGTGCCTGGGGTCGTTCCTGGGCAGGGAACTATGGCTACACCTTC. It codes for CAWGRSWAGNYGYTF.

The CDR3 loop reads CASSSHAGGINEQFF. CDR3 coding DNA: TGTGCCAGCAGCTCCCACGCGGGAGGGATCAATGAGCAGTTCTTC. The chain couples TRBV7-2 to TRBJ2-1; TRBD2 matches at 9 bases. The J segment lost 6 bases and the V segment lost 4 bases, leaving 7 bases of the junction unmatched. CDR1 and CDR2 (germline): SGHTA, FQGNSA. The CDR3 is 15 amino acids.

This chain joins TRBV5-8 and TRBJ2-1; D not certain. V was shortened by 2 bases and J by 0 bases, with 6 bases between the two germline ends. From germline, CDR1 is SGHTS and CDR2 YDEGEE. The CDR3 has 14 residues. CDR3: CASSFRSSYNEQFF. Here the CDR3 DNA reads TGTGCCAGCAGCTTTCGGAGCTCCTACAATGAGCAGTTCTTC.

The chain links TRBV6-5 to TRBJ2-7, with 9 bases lining up with TRBD1. In germline, CDR1 is MNHEY, CDR2 SVGAGI. The CDR3 has 14 amino acids. Trimming cost V 6 bases and J 7 bases; bases outside gene matches: 10. This CDR3 is CASRAGTGLKEQYV. DNA of the CDR3: TGTGCCAGCAGGGCCGGGACAGGGCTGAAGGAGCAGTACGTC.

The chain has TRBV7-8 and TRBJ1-6; tentatively, D is TRBD1 (6 bases). The CDR3 is made up of 17 amino acids. V dropped 5 bases and J dropped 4 bases, with 18 bases sitting between them. The germline gives CDR1 SGHVS, CDR2 FQNEAQ. The chain's CDR3 is CASSHYQGKSYNSPLHF. The CDR3 nucleotides are TGTGCCAGCAGCCACTATCAGGGGAAATCTTATAATTCACCCCTCCACTTT.